What follows is one T cell receptor (beta chain) and its context. This specimen belongs to a study of blood T cell repertoires in COVID-19. Study information: Sources were T cells, B-cell-depleted T cells, or PBMCs; the material itself was cDNA or gDNA.

Generated by immunoSEQ multiplex PCR, the TCRdb table keeps only in-frame clones and is missing some. The sample consists of fewer than 130,000 clones, over 65% of them appearing once. Germline CDR1 and CDR2: LGHNA and YNFKEQ. V was clipped by 4 bases and J by 4 bases; unmatched bases: 8. This CDR3 contains 17 residues. This TCR was recovered from a woman of 80 years or more with acute or convalescent COVID-19. Sequenced material: peripheral blood. V usage is TRBV4-2 and J usage is TRBJ2-1; TRBD2 matches 12 bases. As DNA, the CDR3 is TGTGCCAGCAGCCTCCATACTAGCGGGGGGTTTTACAATGAGCAGTTCTTC. Amino acid sequence: CASSLHTSGGFYNEQFF.